The T cell receptor beta chain described here comes from a study of blood T cell repertoires in COVID-19. Overall study context: Specimens from acute and convalescent COVID-19 originated in the United States, Italy and Spain. The analysed material was cDNA or gDNA that came from T cells, B-cell-depleted T cells, or PBMCs.

The CDR3 contains 14 residues. CDR1 and CDR2 (germline): MNHEY, SVGAGI. V was shortened by 8 bases and J by 0 bases, with 11 bases between the two germline ends. Per the original methods: Nucleated cell number was recorded as an estimate derived from reference gene primer amplification. Only in-frame clones appear in the TCRdb table, and some are missing; sequencing was by immunoSEQ multiplex PCR. D and trimming come from the DNA, and the V and J calls and clone size come from that table. The repertoire holds about 250,000 clones, with around four fifths as singletons. This clone was counted a single time.

Sample: peripheral blood. The V and J genes are TRBV6-5 and TRBJ2-1, with D tentatively TRBD1 (5 bases). This sequence originates from a woman in her sixties or seventies with active or convalescent COVID-19. The CDR3 DNA follows: TGTGCCAGCGGCGGACAAATCTCCTACAATGAGCAGTTCTTC. It codes for CASGGQISYNEQFF.